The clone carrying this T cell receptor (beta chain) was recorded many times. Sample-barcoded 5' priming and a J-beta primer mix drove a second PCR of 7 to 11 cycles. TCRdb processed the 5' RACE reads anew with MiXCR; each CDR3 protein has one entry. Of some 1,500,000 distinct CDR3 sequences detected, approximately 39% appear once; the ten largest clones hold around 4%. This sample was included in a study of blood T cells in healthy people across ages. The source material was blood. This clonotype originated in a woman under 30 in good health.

CDR3 sequence: CSVEVGLAGGDTQYF. DNA of the CDR3: TGCAGCGTTGAAGTAGGGCTAGCGGGAGGTGATACGCAGTATTTT. The chain uses TRBV29-1 and TRBJ2-3, with TRBD2 matching over 11 bases. The junction had 6 bases not matched to a gene; V was cut back by 1 base and J by 6 bases. Looked up from germline, CDR1 is SQVTM and CDR2 is ANQGSEA. The length of the CDR3 is 15 residues.